A selection of T cell receptor beta chains follows, all from one sample in a study of blood T cell repertoires in COVID-19. Sequencing used immunoSEQ multiplex PCR; TCRdb keeps in-frame clones, though not all of them. The sample records about 94,000 clones, around 80% being singletons. Material: peripheral blood. The source of these receptors is a human donor in a cohort sampled during active COVID-19. The CDR3 runs from the conserved cysteine through the conserved F or W. A D gene is named only where the DNA matches it firmly. Rows may omit the clone size; those that give it use once, few, many or a size class.

- | TRBJ2-3 | TRBD2 | TRBV6-6 | CASSPFPGLADTDTQYF | TGTGCCAGCAGTCCCTTTCCGGGACTAGCGGACACAGATACGCAGTATTTT
- | TRBJ2-5 | - | TRBV24-1 | CATSALGSRETQYF | TGTGCCACCAGTGCTTTAGGGAGTCGGGAGACCCAGTACTTC
- | TRBJ1-1 | - | TRBV28 | CATTGKMNTEAFF | TGTGCCACCACCGGGAAAATGAACACTGAAGCTTTCTTT
- | TRBJ2-5 | TRBD2 | TRBV18 | CASSPQSSGETQYF | TGTGCCAGCTCACCACAATCTAGCGGGGAGACCCAGTACTTC
- | TRBJ2-7 | TRBD1 | TRBV7-2 | CASSQDRVWEQYF | TGTGCCAGCAGCCAGGACAGGGTTTGGGAGCAGTACTTC
- | TRBJ1-6 | - | TRBV28 | CASSSAGKDSPLHF | TGTGCCAGCAGCTCAGCAGGGAAGGATTCACCCCTCCACTTT
- | TRBJ2-7 | - | TRBV11-2 | CASSPRRGEQYF | TGTGCCAGCAGCCCTCGACGGGGCGAGCAGTACTTC
- | TRBJ2-1 | - | TRBV5-1 | CASSLSGSYNEQFF | TGCGCCAGCAGCTTGTCAGGGTCCTACAATGAGCAGTTCTTC
- | TRBJ2-4 | - | TRBV2 | CASSVGQGAKYF | -
- | TRBJ2-7 | - | TRBV5-8 | CASSPDNSYEQYF | TGTGCCAGCAGCCCGGACAACTCCTACGAGCAGTACTTC
- | TRBJ2-7 | TRBD2 | TRBV7-6 | CASSPLAVKSYEQYF | TGTGCCAGCAGCCCACTAGCGGTCAAATCCTACGAGCAGTACTTC
- | TRBJ2-1 | TRBD2 | TRBV24-1 | CATSVGGGGTSGLSSYNEQFF | TGTGCCACCAGTGTGGGGGGTGGAGGGACTAGCGGTCTGAGCTCCTACAATGAGCAGTTCTTC
- | TRBJ2-6 | - | TRBV5-8 | CASSKYSGDSGANVLTF | TGTGCCAGCAGCAAATATAGCGGAGACTCTGGGGCCAACGTCCTGACTTTC
- | TRBJ1-3 | - | TRBV5-1 | CASSLIPAQGPGHTIYF | TGCGCCAGCAGCTTGATCCCCGCCCAGGGGCCAGGGCACACCATATATTTT
- | TRBJ1-2 | - | TRBV28 | CASSLYPGQNYGYTF | TGTGCCAGCAGTTTATACCCCGGACAGAACTATGGCTACACCTTC
- | TRBJ2-1 | - | TRBV29-1 | CSVEEGTTGRSYNEQFF | TGCAGCGTTGAAGAGGGAACGACAGGGAGGTCCTACAATGAGCAGTTCTTC
- | TRBJ2-1 | - | TRBV6-5 | CASGSWFVNEQFF | TGTGCCAGTGGGAGTTGGTTCGTGAATGAGCAGTTCTTC
- | TRBJ1-1 | TRBD1 | TRBV28 | CASGTEVNTEAFF | TGTGCCAGCGGGACAGAGGTGAACACTGAAGCTTTCTTT
- | TRBJ2-2 | TRBD2 | TRBV12-5 | CASGKSSAGVRTGELFF | TGTGCTAGTGGGAAATCTAGCGCGGGAGTTCGGACCGGGGAGCTGTTTTTT
- | TRBJ2-1 | TRBD2 | TRBV18 | CASSPPIPSGRTNEQFF | TGTGCCAGCTCACCTCCGATACCTAGCGGGCGAACCAATGAGCAGTTCTTC
- | TRBJ1-5 | - | TRBV6-2/TRBV6-3 | CASSYGSLYSNQPQHF | TGTGCCAGCAGTTACGGCAGTTTATATAGCAATCAGCCCCAGCATTTT
- | TRBJ2-1 | - | TRBV6-2/TRBV6-3 | CASSWAVAAPLGDEQFF | TGTGCCAGCAGCTGGGCGGTAGCGGCTCCCCTAGGGGATGAGCAGTTCTTC
few | TRBJ1-3 | - | TRBV7-9 | CASSLPRIKGNTIYF | TGTGCCAGCAGCTTACCGCGGATAAAAGGAAACACCATATATTTT
- | TRBJ1-1 | - | TRBV6-5 | CASRYGQSYTEAFF | TGTGCCAGCAGATACGGACAGTCCTACACTGAAGCTTTCTTT
- | TRBJ2-3 | - | TRBV7-3 | CASSSTVQDTQYF | TGTGCCAGCAGCTCGACAGTCCAGGATACGCAGTATTTT
- | TRBJ2-1 | - | TRBV13 | CASSQIAVSSYNEQFF | TGTGCCAGCAGCCAAATAGCGGTGAGCTCCTACAATGAGCAGTTCTTC
- | TRBJ1-1 | TRBD1 | TRBV15 | CATRGGGTGASEAFF | TGTGCCACCAGGGGAGGTGGGACAGGGGCCTCTGAAGCTTTCTTT
- | TRBJ1-4 | - | TRBV30 | CAWTPWGRGKLFF | TGTGCCTGGACCCCGTGGGGGAGGGGAAAACTGTTTTTT
once | TRBJ2-5 | - | TRBV12-3/TRBV12-4 | CASSLSGPKTQYF | TGTGCCAGCAGTTTAAGCGGGCCCAAGACCCAGTACTTC
- | TRBJ1-6 | - | TRBV19 | CASTRTADNSPLHF | TGTGCCAGTACTCGAACAGCTGATAATTCACCCCTCCACTTT
many | TRBJ1-2 | - | TRBV6-1 | CASSENRFYGYTF | TGTGCCAGCAGTGAAAATCGGTTCTATGGCTACACCTTC
- | TRBJ1-2 | TRBD1 | TRBV7-2 | CASSATTGTGYGGYTF | TGTGCCAGCAGCGCCACGACCGGGACAGGGTACGGTGGCTACACCTTC
- | TRBJ1-5 | - | TRBV7-9 | CASSQIPVGGDSNQPQHF | TGTGCCAGCAGCCAAATCCCGGTCGGAGGCGATAGCAATCAGCCCCAGCATTTT
- | TRBJ2-2 | TRBD2 | TRBV19 | CASSTSGRAGSGELFF | TGTGCCAGTAGCACTAGCGGGAGGGCCGGTAGCGGGGAGCTGTTTTTT
once | TRBJ2-7 | - | TRBV28 | CASIDSNSYEQYF | TGTGCCAGCATAGACAGTAACTCCTACGAGCAGTACTTC
many | TRBJ2-3 | - | TRBV27 | CASSLEVSTDTQYF | TGTGCCAGCAGTTTAGAGGTCAGCACAGATACGCAGTATTTT
- | TRBJ1-1 | - | TRBV6-2/TRBV6-3 | CASTPRGFGTEAFF | TGTGCCAGCACCCCCCGCGGGTTCGGCACTGAAGCTTTCTTT
- | TRBJ2-7 | - | TRBV7-3 | CASSLMGGANEQYF | TGTGCCAGCAGCTTAATGGGGGGAGCTAATGAGCAGTACTTC
- | TRBJ1-5 | - | TRBV28 | CASSRQYRNQPQHF | TGTGCCAGCAGTCGACAGTATAGAAATCAGCCCCAGCATTTT
- | TRBJ1-6 | - | TRBV5-1 | CASSLVGGGNSPLHF | TGCGCCAGCAGCTTGGTCGGGGGAGGTAATTCACCCCTCCACTTT
- | TRBJ2-3 | TRBD1 | TRBV5-4 | CASSLDRGISTDTQYF | TGTGCCAGCAGCTTGGACAGGGGGATTAGCACAGATACGCAGTATTTT
- | TRBJ2-7 | TRBD1 | TRBV6-5 | CASSYRQGYGEQYF | TGTGCCAGCAGTTACAGACAGGGTTACGGCGAGCAGTACTTC
- | TRBJ2-1 | TRBD2 | TRBV9 | CASSNWDYLLNEQFF | TGTGCCAGCAGCAACTGGGACTACCTCCTCAATGAGCAGTTCTTC
- | TRBJ2-1 | TRBD1 | TRBV19 | CASSGGQRTYNEQFF | TGTGCCAGTAGTGGGGGACAGAGGACCTACAATGAGCAGTTCTTC
few | TRBJ2-7 | - | TRBV28 | CASSFYFFRVSYEQYF | TGTGCCAGCAGTTTCTATTTTTTTCGGGTCTCCTACGAGCAGTACTTC
- | TRBJ2-4 | TRBD2 | TRBV3-1/TRBV3-2 | CASSPQAGGSLAKNIQYF | TGTGCCAGCAGCCCTCAGGCGGGAGGGTCCTTAGCCAAAAACATTCAGTACTTC
- | TRBJ2-1 | TRBD1 | TRBV28 | CASNPLTGTANNEQFF | TGTGCCAGCAATCCTCTTACCGGGACAGCAAACAATGAGCAGTTCTTC
- | TRBJ2-5 | - | TRBV7-9 | CASSLGPGETQYF | TGTGCCAGCAGCTTAGGGCCTGGAGAGACCCAGTACTTC
- | TRBJ2-6 | - | TRBV4-3 | CASSQAATTSGANVLTF | TGCGCCAGCAGCCAAGCGGCAACTACTTCTGGGGCCAACGTCCTGACTTTC
- | TRBJ1-2 | - | TRBV10-2 | CASSDSRLSDYGYTF | TGCGCCAGCAGTGACTCCCGTTTGTCCGACTATGGCTACACCTTC
- | TRBJ2-1 | TRBD2 | TRBV2 | CASIRGSVAGVGEQFF | TGTGCCAGCATCCGGGGTTCGGTAGCGGGAGTTGGGGAGCAGTTCTTC
- | TRBJ2-7 | TRBD2 | TRBV7-9 | CASSTLPSGRAYEQYF | TGTGCCAGCAGCACCCTTCCTAGCGGGAGGGCCTACGAGCAGTACTTC
- | TRBJ2-1 | - | TRBV28 | CASSLQGRMFF | TGTGCCAGCAGTTTGCAGGGTAGAATGTTCTTC